These 14 T cell receptor beta chains originate from one sample sequenced in a study of T cell responses to AZD1222 COVID-19 vaccine. This table comes from immunoSEQ multiplex PCR, and its TCRdb copy is limited to in-frame clones, with some not included. The sample records nearly 110,000 clones, around 90% being singletons. Here the sequenced sample was peripheral blood, taken 28 days after the second AZD1222 dose. These receptors all come from an adult who received the AZD1222 COVID-19 vaccine.

V and J are TRBV5-1 and TRBJ2-7; tentative D call: TRBD2 (5 bases). Germline V CDR1 and CDR2: SGHRS, YFSETQ. This CDR3 spans 14 amino acids. Trimming took 0 bases from V and 1 from J, leaving 8 bases between them. The DNA of the CDR3 is TGCGCCAGCAGCTTGGCTCTAGCTTCCTACGAGCAGTACTTC. It specifies CASSLALASYEQYF.

The sample holds one count of this clone. The chain uses TRBV5-1 and TRBJ2-7, with TRBD1 as a possible D gene (7 bases). There are 14 residues in the CDR3. Germline assignment: CDR1 SGHRS and CDR2 YFSETQ. V lost 4 bases, J lost 3 bases, and 14 bases lay in between. Here the CDR3 reads CASSPQQGGYEQYF. The CDR3 DNA reads as TGCGCCAGCAGCCCCCAGCAGGGGGGCTACGAGCAGTACTTC.

The V and J genes are TRBV30 and TRBJ1-1; no clear D gene. The germline gives CDR1 GTSNPN, CDR2 SVGIG (reference sequence). The CDR3 is 14 amino acids. Trimming pared 3 bases from V and 1 base from J, leaving 12 bases between. The DNA of the CDR3 is TGTGCCTGGAGCCCCGCTGCGGGGAACACTGAAGCTTTCTTT. It codes for CAWSPAAGNTEAFF.

The rearrangement joins TRBV4-1 to TRBJ2-4, with a possible D match to TRBD2 (5 bases). Looked up from germline, CDR1 is MGHRA and CDR2 is YSYEKL. CDR3 length: 15 amino acids. V was trimmed by 0 bases and J by 9 bases, leaving 15 bases between them. Here the CDR3 reads CASSQEGSGLGIQYF. The DNA of the CDR3 is TGCGCCAGCAGCCAAGAGGGATCTGGACTGGGCATTCAGTACTTC.

CDR3 in amino acids: CAWSVRVYNEQFF. CDR3 bases: TGTGCCTGGAGTGTAAGGGTATACAATGAGCAGTTCTTC. This rearrangement joins TRBV30 to TRBJ2-1; no clear D. V gave up 0 bases and J gave up 4 bases, with 7 bases separating them. The CDR3 is 13 residues long. Germline V gene sequence: CDR1 GTSNPN, CDR2 SVGIG (reference sequence). Using reference TRBV30 and TRBJ2-1 for the parts outside the CDR3, the full variable domain is SQTIHQWPATLVQPVGSPLSLECTVEGTSNPNLYWYRQAAGRGLQLLFYSVGIGQISSEVPQNLSASRPQDRQFILSSKKLLLSDSGFYLCAWSVRVYNEQFFGPGTRLTVL.

This rearrangement joins TRBV19 to TRBJ2-7, with 7 bases aligning to TRBD1. Germline CDR1 LNHDA, CDR2 SQIVND (reference sequence). CDR3 length equals 15 residues. The J segment lost 3 bases and the V segment lost 2 bases, leaving 7 bases of the junction unmatched. Written as DNA, the CDR3 is TGTGCCAGTAGTATAACGACAGGGTCTTTCTACGAGCAGTACTTC. Its protein product is CASSITTGSFYEQYF.

The V and J genes are TRBV9 and TRBJ1-2; TRBD1 might be the D (6 bases). The CDR3 totals 12 residues. Germline loops: CDR1 SGDLS, CDR2 YYNGEE. Trimming left V 5 bases short and J 6 bases short, with 11 bases between. The CDR3 sequence is CASSSDRNGYTF. As DNA, the CDR3 is TGTGCCAGCAGTTCCGACAGGAATGGCTACACCTTC.

This chain joins TRBV19 and TRBJ1-1, with a possible D match to TRBD1 (5 bases). The germline gives CDR1 LNHDA, CDR2 SQIVND (reference sequence). The CDR3 sequence is 15 residues long. Between the trimmed V and J ends, which lost 2 bases and 0 bases, there was a span of 10 bases. CDR3 region: CASSIRGDLNTEAFF. Written as DNA, the CDR3 is TGTGCCAGTAGTATACGAGGGGACTTGAACACTGAAGCTTTCTTT.

This chain connects TRBV12-3 or TRBV12-4 to TRBJ1-4; TRBD1 might be the D (6 bases). Trimming left V 3 bases short and J 6 bases short, with 8 bases between. This CDR3 spans 13 amino acids. CDR3 sequence: CASSLAGDEKLFF. The CDR3 DNA is TGTGCCAGCAGTTTGGCAGGGGATGAAAAACTGTTTTTT.

The J gene is TRBJ2-2, the V gene TRBV3-1 (or the pseudogene TRBV3-2); D unresolved. CDR1 and CDR2 from the germline V gene are LGHDT and YNNKEL (reference sequence). This CDR3 region has 13 residues. The V gene lost 1 base and the J gene lost 1 base, with 1 base spanning the gap. The CDR3 here is CASSQGNTGELFF. The CDR3 DNA is TGTGCCAGCAGCCAAGGGAACACCGGGGAGCTGTTTTTT.

This chain joins TRBV2 and TRBJ2-2, with 8 bases lining up with TRBD2. Trimming at V came to 6 bases and at J to 1 base, leaving 4 bases not matched to a gene. The germline V gene encodes CDR1 SNHLY and CDR2 FYNNEI. This CDR3 spans 15 amino acids. The CDR3, as DNA: TGTGCCAGCAGCGGACTAGCCGGGAACACCGGGGAGCTGTTTTTT. Translation: CASSGLAGNTGELFF.

The chain couples TRBV12-3 or TRBV12-4 to TRBJ1-2; D not certain. Trimming pared 2 bases from V and 4 bases from J, leaving 5 bases between. The CDR3 runs 12 residues. The CDR3 coding sequence is TGTGCCAGCAGTTTATCCGTCTATGGCTACACCTTC. Amino acids: CASSLSVYGYTF.

The rearrangement joins TRBV28 to TRBJ1-2; possible D gene TRBD1, 6 bases. This CDR3 spans 15 amino acids. Germline CDR1 and CDR2: MDHEN and SYDVKM. V was clipped by 3 bases and J by 5 bases, with 16 bases between them. The CDR3 DNA reads as TGTGCCAGCAGTTTCGGGGGGGGCGCGATGTATGGCTACACCTTC. Encoded protein: CASSFGGGAMYGYTF.

This chain connects TRBV19 to TRBJ1-6, with 9 bases fitting TRBD1. The CDR3 covers 15 residues. The germline V gene has CDR1 LNHDA and CDR2 SQIVND (reference sequence). The J segment lost 7 bases and the V segment lost 7 bases, leaving 8 bases of the junction unmatched. DNA of the CDR3: TGTGCCAGTACCCAAGGGGACAGGGACAATTCACCCCTCCACTTT. It yields the protein CASTQGDRDNSPLHF.